One and the same sample provided the 21 T cell receptor beta chains below, sequenced in a study of cytomegalovirus exposure and HLA in healthy donors (dated by TCRdb to 2015 to 2018). The library was generated by the immunoSEQ multiplex PCR assay. TCRdb stores this immuneACCESS table with in-frame sequences only. Part of the clones is absent; in the studies checked, under half of the shortfall reflects unresolved V genes, and no reason is known for the rest. Recorded for this sample are 80,000 to 95,000 clones; approximately 93% of them occurred a single time. The ten largest clones capture 1.1% of the sample. The sample taken for sequencing was PBMCs. The receptor set was obtained from a woman in her twenties or thirties in good health and CMV-seropositive.

The chain has TRBV20-1 and TRBJ2-1; D is unclear. CDR3 length: 11 residues. CDR1 and CDR2 from the germline V gene are DFQATT and SNEGSKA (reference sequence). V lost 6 bases and J 10 bases, leaving 13 bases between the germline ends. The CDR3 coding sequence is TGCAGTGCCCGCGGAAGGCACGAGCAGTTCTTC. Translated, it gives CSARGRHEQFF.

J is TRBJ2-7 and V is TRBV5-1; 9 bases align to TRBD1. The CDR3 runs 15 residues. V gave up 4 bases and J gave up 2 bases; unmatched junction bases: 7. Per germline, CDR1 SGHRS and CDR2 YFSETQ. The CDR3 coding sequence is TGCGCCAGCAGCAGTAGACAGGGGGATCCCTACGAGCAGTACTTC. The encoded protein is CASSSRQGDPYEQYF.

The rearrangement links TRBV7-8 to TRBJ2-6; D perhaps matches TRBD1 (5 bases). CDR3 length: 16 residues. The V end lost 1 base, the J end lost 0 bases, and 7 bases lay between the germline ends. Per the germline V gene, CDR1 is SGHVS and CDR2 is FQNEAQ. This CDR3 is CASSLGQGSGANVLTF. CDR3 bases: TGTGCCAGCAGCTTAGGGCAGGGCTCTGGGGCCAACGTCCTGACTTTC.

J is TRBJ2-5 and V is TRBV5-1; 13 bases fit TRBD2. The junction had 7 bases not matched to a gene; V was cut back by 4 bases and J by 4 bases. The CDR3 sequence is 16 residues long. Germline lookup yields CDR1 SGHRS and CDR2 YFSETQ. The CDR3 region is CASSEFGLAGVETQYF. As DNA, the CDR3 is TGCGCCAGCAGCGAATTCGGACTAGCGGGAGTAGAGACCCAGTACTTC.

The V and J genes are TRBV15 and TRBJ2-7, with a weak D call TRBD1 (5 bases). Germline CDR1 LNHNV, CDR2 YYDKDF (reference sequence). Trimming removed 0 bases from V and 4 bases from J, with 16 bases in between. CDR3 length: 16 amino acids. CDR3 sequence reads: CATSRDWSQEGYEQYF. In DNA form, the CDR3 reads TGTGCCACCAGCAGAGATTGGTCACAGGAAGGATACGAGCAGTACTTC.

The chain combines TRBV28 with TRBJ1-3; D unclear. Trimming took off 7 bases at V and 3 bases at J, with 10 bases between the two ends. Germline loops: CDR1 MDHEN, CDR2 SYDVKM. The CDR3 is made up of 13 amino acids. The CDR3 is CASITSNGNTIYF. The DNA for the CDR3 is TGTGCCAGCATTACCTCTAATGGAAACACCATATATTTT.

The J gene is TRBJ1-1, the V gene TRBV25-1, with TRBD1 as a possible D gene (6 bases). The length of the CDR3 is 13 residues. The V and J ends lost 3 bases and 7 bases respectively, with 12 bases between them. Germline loops: CDR1 MGHDK, CDR2 SYGVNS. CDR3 sequence reads: CASSESGTYEAFF. Here the CDR3 DNA reads TGTGCCAGCAGTGAGAGCGGGACATATGAAGCTTTCTTT. Full variable domain (remainder filled in from reference TRBV25-1 and TRBJ1-1): EADIYQTPRYLVIGTGKKITLECSQTMGHDKMYWYQQDPGMELHLIHYSYGVNSTEKGDLSSESTVSRIRTEHFPLTLESARPSHTSQYLCASSESGTYEAFFGQGTRLTVV.

The CDR3: CASSLVGNSYEQYF. As DNA, the CDR3 is TGTGCCAGCAGCTTAGTTGGCAACTCCTACGAGCAGTACTTC. The V gene is TRBV7-2, the J gene TRBJ2-7; D is uncertain. V was clipped by 1 base and J by 0 bases, with 7 bases between them. Per the germline V gene, CDR1 is SGHTA and CDR2 is FQGNSA. The CDR3 is made up of 14 amino acids.

The V and J genes are TRBV28 and TRBJ2-7, with a possible D match to TRBD2 (6 bases). Trimming left V 1 base short and J 6 bases short, with 13 bases between. The CDR3 spans 14 residues. The germline V gene encodes CDR1 MDHEN and CDR2 SYDVKM. For the CDR3, the DNA is TGTGCCAGCAGTTTATTAGTGAGGGGAGGCGAGCAGTACTTC. Encoded protein: CASSLLVRGGEQYF.

This clone was detected a few times. The chain couples TRBV5-4 to TRBJ2-5, with D possibly TRBD2 on 6 matching bases. The CDR3 is 14 residues long. Germline assignment: CDR1 SGHNT and CDR2 YYREEE (reference sequence). V was clipped by 0 bases and J by 5 bases, with 11 bases between them. The CDR3 loop is CASSLAGDGETQYF. The CDR3 DNA follows: TGTGCCAGCAGCTTGGCGGGGGATGGGGAGACCCAGTACTTC.

V usage is TRBV7-9 and J usage is TRBJ2-1; D possibly corresponds to TRBD2 (5 bases). Trimming pared 5 bases from V and 0 bases from J, leaving 11 bases between. The CDR3 length is 15 residues. Germline V gives CDR1 SEHNR, CDR2 FQNEAQ (reference sequence). In nucleotides, the CDR3 is TGTGCCAGCAGCCCAAGCGGCACCTCCTACAATGAGCAGTTCTTC. Protein sequence: CASSPSGTSYNEQFF.

The V gene is TRBV28, the J gene TRBJ2-1; the match to TRBD2 covers 12 bases. J gave up 2 bases and V 5 bases, and 4 bases lay outside the gene matches. This CDR3 contains 16 residues. Germline CDR1 and CDR2: MDHEN and SYDVKM. The CDR3 is CASSILAGGAYNEQFF. In DNA form, the CDR3 reads TGTGCCAGCAGTATACTAGCGGGAGGCGCCTACAATGAGCAGTTCTTC.

The V and J genes are TRBV28 and TRBJ2-2, with D tentatively TRBD1 (6 bases). This CDR3 is built from 15 residues. V lost 2 bases, J lost 1 base, and 8 bases lay in between. The germline V gene encodes CDR1 MDHEN and CDR2 SYDVKM. CDR3 sequence reads: CASSLGGQNTGELFF. The CDR3, as DNA: TGTGCCAGCAGTTTAGGGGGACAGAACACCGGGGAGCTGTTTTTT.

The chain couples TRBV28 to TRBJ1-4; D gene ambiguous. V lost 3 bases, J lost 4 bases, and 6 bases lay in between. The CDR3 contains 13 residues. Looked up from germline, CDR1 is MDHEN and CDR2 is SYDVKM. The CDR3 nucleotides read TGTGCCAGCAGTTTTGGCGGTAATGAAAAACTGTTTTTT. It yields the protein CASSFGGNEKLFF.

V gene TRBV5-1 combines with J gene TRBJ2-1; tentative D call: TRBD2 (5 bases). Trimming removed 0 bases from V and 2 bases from J, with 6 bases in between. This CDR3 has 14 amino acids. Germline-derived CDR1 and CDR2 are SGHRS and YFSETQ. The CDR3 region has the DNA TGCGCCAGCAGCTTGGACGGGACCTACAATGAGCAGTTCTTC. The encoded protein is CASSLDGTYNEQFF.

The chain employs TRBV6-5 and TRBJ2-2, with a tentative D call TRBD2 (5 bases). The CDR3 runs 13 residues. CDR1 and CDR2 from the germline V gene are MNHEY and SVGAGI. V lost 6 bases and J lost 6, with 11 bases in between. The CDR3 reads CASSRGPAGELFF. DNA of the CDR3: TGTGCCAGCAGCCGAGGGCCGGCCGGGGAGCTGTTTTTT.

The chain is built from TRBV2 and TRBJ2-7; 13 bases map to TRBD2. From germline, CDR1 is SNHLY and CDR2 FYNNEI. The CDR3 loop spans 17 amino acids. After removal of 6 bases from V and 0 bases from J, the junction contained 8 bases not matched to a gene. Written as DNA, the CDR3 is TGTGCCAGCAGGAGACTAGCGGGAGGTAAAAGCTCCTACGAGCAGTACTTC. Translating it yields CASRRLAGGKSSYEQYF.

The V gene is TRBV5-1, the J gene TRBJ1-1, with 8 bases matching TRBD1. The germline V gene encodes CDR1 SGHRS and CDR2 YFSETQ. Trimming removed 7 bases from V and 2 bases from J; junction bases left unmatched: 1. The CDR3 has 12 amino acids. The CDR3, as DNA: TGCGCCAGCGGACAGGGAAACACTGAAGCTTTCTTT. Amino acid sequence: CASGQGNTEAFF.

J is TRBJ2-2 and V is TRBV5-1, with 8 nucleotides matching TRBD2. This CDR3 contains 14 residues. Germline CDR1 and CDR2: SGHRS and YFSETQ. The ends lost 0 bases at V and 7 bases at J; junction bases unmatched: 2. The CDR3 nucleotides read TGCGCCAGCAGCTTGGTGAGCGGGGGCGGGGAGCTGTTTTTT. It translates to CASSLVSGGGELFF.

This chain connects TRBV5-6 to TRBJ2-4; TRBD2 is a possible D gene (5 bases). The CDR3 is 16 residues long. Germline CDR1 and CDR2: SGHDT and YYEEEE. The V and J ends lost 1 base and 1 base respectively, with 12 bases between them. CDR3 sequence reads: CASSLTEVGAKNIQYF. The CDR3 nucleotides are TGTGCCAGCAGCTTGACGGAGGTTGGGGCCAAAAACATTCAGTACTTC.

CDR3 residues: CASSLQETQYF. The CDR3 DNA sequence: TGTGCCAGCAGCCTCCAAGAGACCCAGTACTTC. This chain connects TRBV11-1 to TRBJ2-5; D gene uncertain. The V end was cut by 5 bases, the J end by 1 base, with 2 bases between. The CDR3 is 11 residues long. Germline CDR1 SGHAT, CDR2 FQDESV (reference sequence).